Each of the 9 T cell receptor beta chains below was sequenced from the same sample in a study of CD4 and CD8 cells across lung adenocarcinoma regions. TCRdb re-called the PCR reads through MiXCR, storing one row per CDR3 protein. The table has nearly 9,500 distinct CDR3 sequences, about 50% seen once. The source material was CD8+ T cells from the margin of a lung tumor. The receptors shown here come from a female donor with lung adenocarcinoma. The CD4 and CD8 labels of this study may be unreliable.

Judged by abundance, this clonotype is medium-sized. The CDR3 DNA reads as TGTGCCAGCAGTTTCCAGGGACAGGAAAACAATGAGCAGTTCTTC. It specifies CASSFQGQENNEQFF. The chain combines TRBV27 with TRBJ2-1; the match to TRBD1 covers 8 bases. V dropped 3 bases and J dropped 5; count of bases not matched to a gene: 6. The CDR3 spans 15 residues. CDR1 is MNHEY, CDR2 SMNVEV, per germline (reference sequence).

The V and J genes are TRBV6-1 and TRBJ1-3, with D possibly matching TRBD1 (5 bases). Germline assignment: CDR1 MNHNS and CDR2 SASEGT. There are 13 residues in the CDR3. The V end lost 8 bases, the J end lost 0 bases, and 8 bases lay between the germline ends. The CDR3 nucleotides read TGTGCCAGCCGGGACTCCTCTGGAAACACCATATATTTT. Translated: CASRDSSGNTIYF.

By sample share, this clonotype is medium-sized. The chain recombines TRBV6-1 with TRBJ2-5, with 7 bases aligning to TRBD1. The end of the DNA is better explained by TRBJ2-7, so the J call may be wrong. This CDR3 has 13 amino acids. CDR1 is MNHNS and CDR2 is SASEGT in the germline V gene. DNA for the CDR3: TGTGCCACCTGGGACAGCTCGAAATACGAGCAGTACTTC. Translated: CATWDSSKYEQYF.

This clonotype was detected many times. The J gene is TRBJ2-1, the V gene TRBV6-1; D gene ambiguous. The J call may be faulty, since TRBJ2-7 better matches the DNA end. CDR1 and CDR2 (germline): MNHNS, SASEGT. The CDR3 length is 15 residues. CDR3 region: CASTRAPGPSYEQYV. In nucleotides, the CDR3 is TGTGCCAGCACCCGCGCCCCGGGCCCCTCCTACGAGCAGTACGTC.

This chain links TRBV5-1 with TRBJ2-5; possibly TRBD2 for D (7 bases). The J call may be incorrect, as the DNA end agrees better with TRBJ2-7. CDR1 is SGHRS and CDR2 is YFSETQ in the germline V gene. The CDR3 contains 15 residues. CDR3 sequence: CASSPGGALSYEQYF. CDR3 DNA: TGCGCCAGCAGCCCTGGGGGGGCCCTCTCCTACGAGCAGTACTTC.

The chain carries TRBV6-5 and TRBJ1-2; D uncertain. Germline V lookup: CDR1 MNHEY, CDR2 SVGAGI. V lost 2 bases and J lost 7, with 20 bases in between. This CDR3 has 16 residues. The CDR3 sequence is CASSYPGLAGGAGYTF. The CDR3 DNA reads as TGTGCCAGCAGTTACCCGGGCCTCGCCGGCGGTGCTGGCTACACCTTC.

V and J are TRBV7-2 and TRBJ2-2, with 7 bases lining up with TRBD2. The CDR3 loop spans 16 amino acids. V lost 5 bases, J lost 0 bases, and 6 bases stayed unmatched. The V gene's germline CDR1 is SGHTA and CDR2 FQGNSA. Here the CDR3 DNA reads TGTGCCAGCAGCCCCGGGGGGAGGGCGAACACCGGGGAGCTGTTTTTT. Its protein is CASSPGGRANTGELFF.

Comment on this clonotype: The germline gene is not matched at one end of the junction; a read error may be the cause. The chain couples TRBV27 to TRBJ2-3; 7 positions agree with TRBD1. The J call is uncertain, as TRBJ2-7 better fits the DNA end. CDR1 and CDR2 (germline): MNHEY, SMNVEV (reference sequence). CDR3 length: 15 amino acids. The CDR3 is CARSFGDRHPDTQYF. Written as DNA, the CDR3 is TGTGCCAGGAGTTTTGGGGACAGACACCCAGATACGCAGTACTTC.

About this clonotype: The junction does not match germline at one end; this may be a read error. The J gene is TRBJ2-4, the V gene TRBV10-2; 8 positions agree with TRBD1. There are 14 residues in the CDR3. The germline V gene encodes CDR1 WSHSY and CDR2 SAAADI. The DNA of the CDR3 is TGCGGCAGCAGGGGGCTGGGAGGCAAAGACACTCAGTACTTC. This translates into CGSRGLGGKDTQYF.